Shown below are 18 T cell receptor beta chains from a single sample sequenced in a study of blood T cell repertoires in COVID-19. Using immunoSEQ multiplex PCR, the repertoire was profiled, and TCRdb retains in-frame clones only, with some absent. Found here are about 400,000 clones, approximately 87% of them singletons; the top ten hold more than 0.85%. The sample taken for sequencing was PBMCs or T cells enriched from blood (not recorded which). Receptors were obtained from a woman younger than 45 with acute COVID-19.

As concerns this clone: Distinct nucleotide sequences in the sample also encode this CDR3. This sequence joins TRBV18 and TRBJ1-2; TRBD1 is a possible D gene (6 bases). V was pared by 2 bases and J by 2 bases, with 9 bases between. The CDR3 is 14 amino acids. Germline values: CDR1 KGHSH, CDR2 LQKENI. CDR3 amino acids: CASSPAGQNYGYTF. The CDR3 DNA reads TGTGCCAGCTCACCAGCAGGACAGAACTATGGCTACACCTTC.

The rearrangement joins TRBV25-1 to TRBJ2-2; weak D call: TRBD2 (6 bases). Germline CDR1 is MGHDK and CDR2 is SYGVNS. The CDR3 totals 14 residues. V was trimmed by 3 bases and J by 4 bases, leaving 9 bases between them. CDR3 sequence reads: CASSEGGTTGELFF. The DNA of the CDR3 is TGTGCCAGCAGTGAGGGAGGTACCACCGGGGAGCTGTTTTTT.

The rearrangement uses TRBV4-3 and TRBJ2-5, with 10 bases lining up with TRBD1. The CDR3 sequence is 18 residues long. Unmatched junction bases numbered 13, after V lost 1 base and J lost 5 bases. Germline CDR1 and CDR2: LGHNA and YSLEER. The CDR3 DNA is TGCGCCAGCAGCCAAGGATATCGCCTTGACAGGGGGCTTGAGACCCAGTACTTC. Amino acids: CASSQGYRLDRGLETQYF.

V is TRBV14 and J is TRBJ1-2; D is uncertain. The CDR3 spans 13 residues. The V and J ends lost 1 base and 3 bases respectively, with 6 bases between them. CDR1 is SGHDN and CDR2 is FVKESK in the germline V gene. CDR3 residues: CASSQGGDYGYTF. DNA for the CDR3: TGTGCCAGCAGCCAAGGCGGGGACTATGGCTACACCTTC.

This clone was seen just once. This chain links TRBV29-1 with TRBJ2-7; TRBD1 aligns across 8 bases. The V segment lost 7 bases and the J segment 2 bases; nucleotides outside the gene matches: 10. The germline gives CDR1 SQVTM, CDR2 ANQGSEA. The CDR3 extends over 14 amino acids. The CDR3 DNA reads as TGCAGCGCCGGACAGGGCCCCGCACCCTACGAGCAGTACTTC. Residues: CSAGQGPAPYEQYF.

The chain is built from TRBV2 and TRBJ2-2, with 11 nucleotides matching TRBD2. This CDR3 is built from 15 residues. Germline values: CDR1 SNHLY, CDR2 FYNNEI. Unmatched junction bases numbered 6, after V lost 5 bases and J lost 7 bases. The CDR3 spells CASSSQGLADGELFF. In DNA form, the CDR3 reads TGTGCCAGCAGTTCTCAGGGACTAGCGGACGGGGAGCTGTTTTTT.

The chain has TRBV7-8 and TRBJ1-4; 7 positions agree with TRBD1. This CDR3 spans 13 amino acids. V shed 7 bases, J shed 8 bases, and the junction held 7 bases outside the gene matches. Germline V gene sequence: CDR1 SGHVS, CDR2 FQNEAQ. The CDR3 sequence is CASKYRGREKLFF. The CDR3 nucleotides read TGTGCCAGCAAGTACAGGGGTAGAGAAAAACTGTTTTTT.

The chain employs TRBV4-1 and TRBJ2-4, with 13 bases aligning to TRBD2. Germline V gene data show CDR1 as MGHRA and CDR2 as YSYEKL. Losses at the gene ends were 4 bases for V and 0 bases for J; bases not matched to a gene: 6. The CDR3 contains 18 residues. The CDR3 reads CASSPTTSGGVAKNIQYF. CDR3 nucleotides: TGCGCCAGCAGCCCGACTACTAGCGGGGGGGTAGCCAAAAACATTCAGTACTTC.

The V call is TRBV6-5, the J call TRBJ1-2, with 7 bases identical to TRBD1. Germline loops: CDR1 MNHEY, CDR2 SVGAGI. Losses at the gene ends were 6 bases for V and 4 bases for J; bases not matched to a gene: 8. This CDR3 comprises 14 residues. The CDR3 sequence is CASRQLGTVYGYTF. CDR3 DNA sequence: TGTGCCAGCAGACAACTCGGGACAGTCTATGGCTACACCTTC.

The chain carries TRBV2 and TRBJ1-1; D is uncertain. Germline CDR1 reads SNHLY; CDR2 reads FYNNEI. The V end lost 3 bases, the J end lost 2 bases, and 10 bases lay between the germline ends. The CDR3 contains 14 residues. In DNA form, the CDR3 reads TGTGCCAGCAGTGAGGGAGGGCCAAACACTGAAGCTTTCTTT. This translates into CASSEGGPNTEAFF. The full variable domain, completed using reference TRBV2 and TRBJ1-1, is EPEVTQTPSHQVTQMGQEVILRCVPISNHLYFYWYRQILGQKVEFLVSFYNNEISEKSEIFDDQFSVERPDGSNFTLKIRSTKLEDSAMYFCASSEGGPNTEAFFGQGTRLTVV.

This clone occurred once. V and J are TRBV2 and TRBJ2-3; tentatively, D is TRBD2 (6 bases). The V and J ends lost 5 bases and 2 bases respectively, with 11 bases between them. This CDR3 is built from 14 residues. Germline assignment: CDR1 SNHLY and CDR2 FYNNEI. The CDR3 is CASSSGTLTDTQYF. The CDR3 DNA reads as TGTGCCAGCAGTTCAGGGACTCTCACAGATACGCAGTATTTT. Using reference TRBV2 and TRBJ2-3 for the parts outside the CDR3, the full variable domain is EPEVTQTPSHQVTQMGQEVILRCVPISNHLYFYWYRQILGQKVEFLVSFYNNEISEKSEIFDDQFSVERPDGSNFTLKIRSTKLEDSAMYFCASSSGTLTDTQYFGPGTRLTVL.

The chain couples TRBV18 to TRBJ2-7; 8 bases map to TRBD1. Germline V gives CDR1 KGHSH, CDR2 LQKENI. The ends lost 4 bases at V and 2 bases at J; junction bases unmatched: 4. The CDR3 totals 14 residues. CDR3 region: CASSHGQGTYEQYF. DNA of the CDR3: TGTGCCAGCTCACACGGACAGGGTACCTACGAGCAGTACTTC.

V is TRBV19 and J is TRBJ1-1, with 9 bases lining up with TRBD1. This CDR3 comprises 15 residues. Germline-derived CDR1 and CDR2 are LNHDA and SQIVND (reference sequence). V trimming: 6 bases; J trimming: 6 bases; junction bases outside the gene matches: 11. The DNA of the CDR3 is TGTGCCAGTAGACGGACAGGGGACAATGGGGCTGAAGCTTTCTTT. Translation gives CASRRTGDNGAEAFF.

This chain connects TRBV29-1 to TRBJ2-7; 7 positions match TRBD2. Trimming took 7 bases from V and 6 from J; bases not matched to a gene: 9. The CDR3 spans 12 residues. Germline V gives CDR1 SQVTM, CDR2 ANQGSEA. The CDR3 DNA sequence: TGCAGCGCCCTAAGCGGGACGCGCGAGCAGTACTTC. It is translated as CSALSGTREQYF.

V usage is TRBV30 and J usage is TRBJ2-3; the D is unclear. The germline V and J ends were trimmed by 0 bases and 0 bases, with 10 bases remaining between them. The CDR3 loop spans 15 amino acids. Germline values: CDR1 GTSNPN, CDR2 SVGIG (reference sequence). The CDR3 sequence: CAWSVLVASTDTQYF. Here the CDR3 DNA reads TGTGCCTGGAGTGTACTTGTCGCGAGCACAGATACGCAGTATTTT.

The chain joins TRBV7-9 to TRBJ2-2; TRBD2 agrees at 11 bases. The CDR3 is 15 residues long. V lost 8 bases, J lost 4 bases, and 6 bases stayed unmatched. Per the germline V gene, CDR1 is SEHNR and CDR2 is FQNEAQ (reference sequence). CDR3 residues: CASLAGGPGTGELFF. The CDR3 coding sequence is TGTGCCAGCTTAGCGGGGGGGCCGGGCACCGGGGAGCTGTTTTTT. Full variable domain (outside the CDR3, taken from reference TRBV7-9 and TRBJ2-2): DTGVSQNPRHKITKRGQNVTFRCDPISEHNRLYWYRQTLGQGPEFLTYFQNEAQLEKSRLLSDRFSAERPKGSFSTLEIQRTEQGDSAMYLCASLAGGPGTGELFFGEGSRLTVL.

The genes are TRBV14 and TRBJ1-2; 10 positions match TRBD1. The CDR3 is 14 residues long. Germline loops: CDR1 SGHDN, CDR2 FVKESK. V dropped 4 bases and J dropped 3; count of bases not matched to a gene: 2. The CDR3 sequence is CASSRGTGDYGYTF. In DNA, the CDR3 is TGTGCCAGCAGCCGCGGGACAGGGGACTATGGCTACACCTTC. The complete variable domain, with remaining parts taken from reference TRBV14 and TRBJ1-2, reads EAGVTQFPSHSVIEKGQTVTLRCDPISGHDNLYWYRRVMGKEIKFLLHFVKESKQDESGMPNNRFLAERTGGTYSTLKVQPAELEDSGVYFCASSRGTGDYGYTFGSGTRLTVV.

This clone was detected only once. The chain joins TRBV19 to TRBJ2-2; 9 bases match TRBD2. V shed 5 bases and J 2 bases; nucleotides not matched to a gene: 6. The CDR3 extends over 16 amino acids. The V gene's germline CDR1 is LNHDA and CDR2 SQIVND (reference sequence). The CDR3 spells CASSVIAGVNTGELFF. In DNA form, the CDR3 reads TGTGCCAGTAGTGTCATAGCGGGGGTAAACACCGGGGAGCTGTTTTTT.